Below, 12 T cell receptor beta chains from the same sample are listed, as sequenced in a study of patients and donors after allogeneic stem cell transplantation. A single record per CDR3 protein comes from TCRdb applying MiXCR to the RT-PCR reads. The sample consists of fewer than 200,000 distinct CDR3 sequences, approximately 30% of them appearing once. Sequencing was performed on blood, either unsorted or a sorted T cell fraction (not recorded which). The receptors come from a human donor who was either an allogeneic HSCT recipient or a stem cell or donor lymphocyte infusion donor (not recorded which). It is not recorded whose cells these are; they may come from a transplant donor.

This clonotype was counted only a few times. V and J are TRBV2 and TRBJ1-6, with D maybe TRBD1 (5 bases). The CDR3 runs to 15 residues. Trimming pared 2 bases from V and 8 bases from J, leaving 13 bases between. Germline V CDR1 and CDR2: SNHLY, FYNNEI. CDR3 protein: CASSELTAGDSPLHF. CDR3 DNA sequence: TGTGCCAGCAGTGAATTGACGGCGGGGGATTCACCCCTCCACTTT. The whole variable domain, filled in from reference TRBV2 and TRBJ1-6, reads EPEVTQTPSHQVTQMGQEVILRCVPISNHLYFYWYRQILGQKVEFLVSFYNNEISEKSEIFDDQFSVERPDGSNFTLKIRSTKLEDSAMYFCASSELTAGDSPLHFGNGTRLTVT.

This clonotype was seen only a few times. Relative to the germline gene, one junction end is altered; a read error may explain this. V usage is TRBV7-7 and J usage is TRBJ2-5; D could derive from TRBD1 or TRBD2 (6 bases each). The germline gives CDR1 SSHAT, CDR2 FNYEAQ (reference sequence). This CDR3 is built from 15 residues. The CDR3 DNA reads as TGTGCTAGCAGCTCGGGGGCTTCCAGTGGGGAGACCCAGTACTTC. This codes for CASSSGASSGETQYF.

This chain connects TRBV6-5 to TRBJ2-1; D may be TRBD2 (6 bases). The CDR3 consists of 15 residues. Trimming left V 4 bases short and J 5 bases short, with 15 bases between. CDR1 is MNHEY, CDR2 SVGAGI, per germline. The CDR3 DNA sequence: TGTGCCAGCAGTTCCACCGGGGGTGGTGACAATGAGCAGTTCTTC. Residues: CASSSTGGGDNEQFF.

The chain carries TRBV27 and TRBJ2-7; TRBD1 agrees at 12 bases. The CDR3 totals 17 residues. From germline, CDR1 is MNHEY and CDR2 SMNVEV (reference sequence). V dropped 2 bases and J dropped 4; count of bases not matched to a gene: 9. The chain's CDR3 is CASSLNSGTGGKYEQYF. The CDR3 DNA follows: TGTGCCAGCAGTTTAAACTCCGGGACAGGGGGCAAGTACGAGCAGTACTTC.

The sample holds many counts of this clonotype. V and J are TRBV18 and TRBJ1-2, with 7 bases lining up with TRBD1. V was pared by 4 bases and J by 4 bases, with 6 bases of the junction left unmatched. The germline gives CDR1 KGHSH, CDR2 LQKENI. This CDR3 has 14 residues. The CDR3 DNA reads as TGTGCCAGCTCACAAGGACAGGAGGGCTATGGCTACACCTTC. Its protein is CASSQGQEGYGYTF.

V usage is TRBV6-4 and J usage is TRBJ1-5, with D uncertain. CDR3 length: 13 residues. Germline CDR1 is MRHNA and CDR2 is SNTAGT. Trimming removed 3 bases at V and 6 bases at J, with 9 bases between. The CDR3 reads CASSDKAGQPQHF. The CDR3, as DNA: TGTGCCAGCAGTGATAAGGCGGGTCAGCCCCAGCATTTT.

This sequence joins TRBV7-9 and TRBJ2-2; TRBD1 matches 8 bases. Germline assignment: CDR1 SEHNR and CDR2 FQNEAQ (reference sequence). Trimming at V came to 1 base and at J to 6 bases, leaving 4 bases not matched to a gene. The CDR3 is made up of 15 amino acids. As DNA, the CDR3 is TGTGCCAGCAGCTTAGGGACAGGGACCCCCGGGGAGCTGTTTTTT. Amino acids: CASSLGTGTPGELFF.

The chain carries TRBV14 and TRBJ2-5; no clear D. CDR1 SGHDN and CDR2 FVKESK come from the germline V gene. V gave up 1 base and J gave up 2 bases, with 11 bases separating them. This CDR3 is built from 15 residues. The CDR3 sequence is CASSQVGYYQETQYF. The CDR3 coding sequence is TGTGCCAGCAGCCAAGTAGGGTATTATCAAGAGACCCAGTACTTC.

The V gene is TRBV15, the J gene TRBJ2-1; 10 bases align to TRBD1. With 3 bases clipped from V and 8 bases from J, the junction kept 4 bases outside the gene matches. Germline loops: CDR1 LNHNV, CDR2 YYDKDF (reference sequence). This CDR3 spans 14 amino acids. This CDR3 reads CATSRGQGPDEQFF. In nucleotides, the CDR3 is TGTGCCACCAGCAGGGGACAGGGGCCTGATGAGCAGTTCTTC.

This clonotype was detected a few times. The chain combines TRBV24-1 with TRBJ2-5, with 8 nucleotides matching TRBD2. CDR3 length equals 14 residues. The germline CDR1 and CDR2 sequences are KGHDR and SFDVKD. Unmatched junction bases numbered 3, after V lost 2 bases and J lost 5 bases. In DNA, the CDR3 is TGTGCCACCAGTGATTCGGGAGGGCCGGAGACCCAGTACTTC. Translated: CATSDSGGPETQYF.

This chain connects TRBV29-1 to TRBJ1-2; 8 bases are a match to TRBD1. The CDR3 is made up of 11 amino acids. V trimming: 6 bases; J trimming: 8 bases; junction bases outside the gene matches: 5. Per the germline V gene, CDR1 is SQVTM and CDR2 is ANQGSEA. DNA for the CDR3: TGCAGCGTCCCCAGGGGGCGAGGCTACACCTTC. This sequence encodes CSVPRGRGYTF. Complete variable domain (other parts from reference TRBV29-1 and TRBJ1-2): SAVISQKPSRDICQRGTSLTIQCQVDSQVTMMFWYRQQPGQSLTLIATANQGSEATYESGFVIDKFPISRPNLTFSTLTVSNMSPEDSSIYLCSVPRGRGYTFGSGTRLTVV.

As DNA, the CDR3 is TGCGCCAGCAGCCCCGGGGGGCGGACTAGCGGGAGGTCAAGCTCCTACAATGAGCAGTTCTTC. Encoded protein: CASSPGGRTSGRSSSYNEQFF. The chain joins TRBV4-1 to TRBJ2-1, with 14 bases fitting TRBD2. From germline, CDR1 is MGHRA and CDR2 YSYEKL. The CDR3 sequence is 21 residues long. V lost 4 bases to trimming and J lost 0 bases; unmatched junction nucleotides: 14.